A single sample is the source of the 25 T cell receptor beta chains below, sequenced in a study of blood T cell repertoires in COVID-19. Assay: immunoSEQ multiplex PCR; the TCRdb copy retains only in-frame clones and omits some. The sample yields around 100,000 clones, 85% seen once. The specimen sequenced was peripheral blood. The receptors derive from a human donor in a cohort sampled during active COVID-19.

This chain uses TRBV7-2 with TRBJ1-6, with 9 bases identical to TRBD1. CDR1 SGHTA and CDR2 FQGNSA come from the germline V gene. V shed 5 bases and J 7 bases; nucleotides not matched to a gene: 6. CDR3 size: 15 residues. CDR3 nucleotide sequence: TGTGCCAGCAGCGGGACAGGGTCTCGCAATTCACCCCTCCACTTT. This gives the protein CASSGTGSRNSPLHF.

J is TRBJ2-3 and V is TRBV11-2; the D is unclear. Germline assignment: CDR1 SGHAT and CDR2 FQNNGV. This CDR3 is built from 14 residues. Trimming took 5 bases from V and 0 from J, leaving 9 bases between them. CDR3 nucleotides: TGTGCCAGCAGCATCGAGCCTAGCACAGATACGCAGTATTTT. This gives the protein CASSIEPSTDTQYF.

About this clone: Relative to the germline gene, one junction end is altered; a read error may explain this. The rearrangement links TRBV5-1 to TRBJ1-1; D unresolved. The CDR3 contains 15 residues. Germline assignment: CDR1 SGHRS and CDR2 YFSETQ. In DNA, the CDR3 is TGCACCAGCAGCTTTACTCGACAATCGAACACTGAAGCTTTCTTT. This gives the protein CTSSFTRQSNTEAFF.

This clone was seen once. This chain uses TRBV6-5 with TRBJ1-5, with 8 bases lining up with TRBD1. V gave up 10 bases and J gave up 9 bases; unmatched junction bases: 11. The CDR3 length is 13 residues. The germline V gene has CDR1 MNHEY and CDR2 SVGAGI. The CDR3 nucleotides are TGTGCCACCGTTCCGGGACAGGTGACGCCCCAGCATTTT. Amino acid sequence: CATVPGQVTPQHF.

This chain joins TRBV19 and TRBJ2-5; the match to TRBD1 covers 8 bases. The germline gives CDR1 LNHDA, CDR2 SQIVND (reference sequence). The CDR3 is 13 amino acids. V gave up 4 bases and J gave up 4 bases; unmatched junction bases: 2. CDR3 nucleotides: TGTGCCAGTAGTACAGGGGGCACAGAGACCCAGTACTTC. It specifies CASSTGGTETQYF.

The V gene is TRBV7-2, the J gene TRBJ1-4; TRBD1 agrees at 8 bases. The junction had 9 bases not matched to a gene; V was cut back by 5 bases and J by 7 bases. Germline V gives CDR1 SGHTA, CDR2 FQGNSA. There are 15 residues in the CDR3. The CDR3 DNA sequence: TGTGCCAGCAGCCCGACAGGGGCGCATTTTGAAAAACTGTTTTTT. It translates to CASSPTGAHFEKLFF.

The chain recombines TRBV5-1 with TRBJ2-3; 7 bases align to TRBD2. The germline CDR1 and CDR2 sequences are SGHRS and YFSETQ. CDR3 length: 16 residues. With 6 bases clipped from V and 1 base from J, the junction kept 11 bases outside the gene matches. The CDR3 loop reads CASTRGTTVGTDTQYF. CDR3 DNA sequence: TGCGCCAGCACCCGCGGGACTACCGTTGGCACAGATACGCAGTATTTT. The whole variable domain, remainder taken from reference TRBV5-1 and TRBJ2-3, is KAGVTQTPRYLIKTRGQQVTLSCSPISGHRSVSWYQQTPGQGLQFLFEYFSETQRNKGNFPGRFSGRQFSNSRSEMNVSTLELGDSALYLCASTRGTTVGTDTQYFGPGTRLTVL.

The count of this clone is one. The V and J genes are TRBV27 and TRBJ1-1, with D possibly matching TRBD1 (5 bases). Germline assignment: CDR1 MNHEY and CDR2 SMNVEV (reference sequence). The V and J ends lost 0 bases and 4 bases respectively, with 18 bases between them. The CDR3 covers 17 residues. Here the CDR3 reads CASSLSAGRLGGTEAFF. Written as DNA, the CDR3 is TGTGCCAGCAGTTTATCGGCAGGGAGACTGGGGGGCACTGAAGCTTTCTTT.

V usage is TRBV27 and J usage is TRBJ2-5; TRBD2 is a possible D gene (5 bases). Germline V CDR1 and CDR2: MNHEY, SMNVEV (reference sequence). V lost 6 bases and J 3 bases, leaving 11 bases between the germline ends. This CDR3 spans 13 amino acids. For the CDR3, the DNA is TGTGCCAGCAGGAACGGGATGAAAGAGACCCAGTACTTC. Residues: CASRNGMKETQYF.

CDR3 sequence (DNA): TGTGCCAGCAGCCCTACAGGGACGAATGAGCAGTTCTTC. Translation: CASSPTGTNEQFF. The chain employs TRBV4-2 and TRBJ2-1, with D perhaps TRBD1 (6 bases). V shed 4 bases and J shed 7 bases, with 11 bases lying between them. The germline CDR1 and CDR2 sequences are LGHNA and YNFKEQ. The CDR3 length is 13 residues.

The chain links TRBV15 to TRBJ1-3, with D hard to call. The CDR3 has 16 amino acids. The V end lost 0 bases, the J end lost 0 bases, and 9 bases lay between the germline ends. Germline assignment: CDR1 LNHNV and CDR2 YYDKDF (reference sequence). Here the CDR3 DNA reads TGTGCCACCAGCAGAGACAGACTCTCCTCTGGAAACACCATATATTTT. Its protein product is CATSRDRLSSGNTIYF. Complete variable domain (other parts from reference TRBV15 and TRBJ1-3): DAMVIQNPRYQVTQFGKPVTLSCSQTLNHNVMYWYQQKSSQAPKLLFHYYDKDFNNEADTPDNFQSRRPNTSFCFLDIRSPGLGDTAMYLCATSRDRLSSGNTIYFGEGSWLTVV.

The CDR3 here is CASRVFVGTEAFF. The CDR3 nucleotides read TGTGCCAGCCGGGTCTTTGTAGGAACTGAAGCTTTCTTT. The J gene is TRBJ1-1, the V gene TRBV7-9; no clear D gene. Germline V CDR1 and CDR2: SEHNR, FQNEAQ (reference sequence). The CDR3 runs 13 residues. Trimming removed 8 bases at V and 5 bases at J, with 15 bases between.

The rearrangement uses TRBV30 and TRBJ1-6, with D perhaps TRBD1 (5 bases). The CDR3 covers 16 residues. V was shortened by 4 bases and J by 5 bases, with 18 bases between the two germline ends. Germline values: CDR1 GTSNPN, CDR2 SVGIG (reference sequence). CDR3 residues: CAWNQGMRWNNSPLHF. CDR3 in DNA: TGTGCCTGGAACCAGGGTATGAGGTGGAATAATTCACCCCTCCACTTT.

The CDR3 DNA reads TGTGCCAGCAGTTACGCGCGGACTTCGGCCTACGAGCAGTACTTC. Translating gives CASSYARTSAYEQYF. The chain carries TRBV6-2 or TRBV6-3 and TRBJ2-7, with D possibly being TRBD2 (5 bases). The germline CDR1 and CDR2 sequences are MNHEY and SVGEGT. V was pared by 2 bases and J by 2 bases, with 13 bases between. This CDR3 comprises 15 residues.

The chain carries TRBV5-1 and TRBJ1-5; perhaps TRBD1 as D (6 bases). Germline V gene lookup returns CDR1 SGHRS and CDR2 YFSETQ. The CDR3 extends over 16 amino acids. V was shortened by 0 bases and J by 4 bases, with 14 bases between the two germline ends. The DNA of the CDR3 is TGCGCCAGCAGCTTGGAGGGGAGGGGGGCAAATCAGCCCCAGCATTTT. As protein: CASSLEGRGANQPQHF.

The chain couples TRBV4-1 to TRBJ1-2; TRBD1 might be the D (6 bases). Germline CDR1 MGHRA, CDR2 YSYEKL. The ends were cut back, 0 bases at V and 8 bases at J, with 16 bases in the middle. The CDR3 contains 15 residues. CDR3 loop: CASSQETGQGRGYTF. CDR3 DNA sequence: TGCGCCAGCAGCCAAGAAACAGGGCAGGGGCGAGGCTACACCTTC.

V is TRBV12-5 and J is TRBJ1-5, with unresolved D. The V gene's germline CDR1 is LGHNT and CDR2 FRNRAP. Trimming shortened V by 7 bases and J by 0 bases, and 22 bases separated the two germline ends. CDR3 length: 18 amino acids. This CDR3 is CASVPFRQRRNSNQPQHF. CDR3 DNA: TGTGCTAGTGTCCCTTTTAGGCAACGGAGAAATAGCAATCAGCCCCAGCATTTT.

The V call is TRBV15, the J call TRBJ2-1; D is possibly TRBD2 (5 bases). Per the germline V gene, CDR1 is LNHNV and CDR2 is YYDKDF (reference sequence). Trimming removed 3 bases at V and 12 bases at J, with 15 bases between. The CDR3 consists of 13 residues. The CDR3 DNA follows: TGTGCCACCAGCAGGTTGCGGGCCGGTGGGCAGTTCTTC. Protein product: CATSRLRAGGQFF.

This clone has a single count. The chain uses TRBV5-1 and TRBJ1-2, with 7 bases lining up with TRBD1. Unmatched junction bases numbered 6, after V lost 0 bases and J lost 4 bases. Germline V gene sequence: CDR1 SGHRS, CDR2 YFSETQ. This CDR3 is 15 amino acids long. The CDR3 here is CASSLGGGASYGYTF. The CDR3 region has the DNA TGCGCCAGCAGCTTGGGAGGGGGCGCCAGCTATGGCTACACCTTC.

The chain joins TRBV19 to TRBJ1-3; D gene ambiguous. This CDR3 is built from 15 residues. The germline gives CDR1 LNHDA, CDR2 SQIVND (reference sequence). Trimming stripped 8 bases from V and 3 bases from J, with 17 bases between. The CDR3 loop is CASSIKRADGNTIYF. The CDR3, as DNA: TGTGCCAGTTCCATCAAGAGGGCAGATGGAAACACCATATATTTT.

This chain uses TRBV3-1 (or the pseudogene TRBV3-2) with TRBJ2-3; 7 bases line up with TRBD2. Unmatched junction bases numbered 6, after V lost 0 bases and J lost 6 bases. CDR1 LGHDT and CDR2 YNNKEL come from the germline V gene (reference sequence). The CDR3 is made up of 15 amino acids. DNA for the CDR3: TGTGCCAGCAGCCAAGATACGGGGGAGGGTGATACGCAGTATTTT. Its translation: CASSQDTGEGDTQYF.

This clone has a single count. V usage is TRBV10-1 and J usage is TRBJ2-3; no firm D call. This CDR3 is built from 14 residues. The germline CDR1 and CDR2 sequences are WNHNN and SYGVQD (reference sequence). V lost 0 bases and J lost 2, with 6 bases in between. Here the CDR3 reads CASSESGFTDTQYF. The CDR3 DNA is TGCGCCAGCAGTGAGTCGGGCTTCACAGATACGCAGTATTTT.

The rearrangement joins TRBV27 to TRBJ2-5, with TRBD1 matching 9 bases. CDR3 length: 14 amino acids. The junction had 6 bases not matched to a gene; V was cut back by 5 bases and J by 5 bases. Looked up from germline, CDR1 is MNHEY and CDR2 is SMNVEV (reference sequence). The CDR3 region has the DNA TGTGCCAGCAGTGGGACAGGGAAAGGCGAGACCCAGTACTTC. Protein sequence: CASSGTGKGETQYF.

The chain is built from TRBV6-4 and TRBJ1-1; a possible D gene is TRBD1 (6 bases). The CDR3 runs 13 residues. Germline CDR1 is MRHNA and CDR2 is SNTAGT. The germline V and J ends were trimmed by 4 bases and 5 bases, with 11 bases remaining between them. The CDR3, as DNA: TGTGCCAGCAGTGGAAAGGGGGGGACTGAAGCTTTCTTT. Residues: CASSGKGGTEAFF.

The V and J genes are TRBV5-4 and TRBJ2-1; 8 positions agree with TRBD2. The V gene end was trimmed by 3 bases and the J gene end by 9 bases; junction bases not matched to a gene: 11. The CDR3 length is 15 residues. Germline CDR1 reads SGHNT; CDR2 reads YYREEE (reference sequence). CDR3 sequence (DNA): TGTGCCAGCAGCTCCCGGGGGCGGGGGGCGAGTGAGCAGTTCTTC. This sequence encodes CASSSRGRGASEQFF.